This T cell receptor beta chain stems from a study of blood T cell repertoires in COVID-19. Per germline, CDR1 SGHTS and CDR2 YDEGEE. This CDR3 is 12 amino acids long. The V gene lost 2 bases and the J gene lost 3 bases, with 6 bases spanning the gap. TCRdb keeps only in-frame clones here, not all; method: immunoSEQ multiplex PCR. The table includes some 110,000 clones, approximately 87% detected once. The gene calls are TRBV5-8 and TRBJ2-7, with D maybe TRBD1 (6 bases). Sequencing was performed on peripheral blood. This clonotype originated in a young man with acute or convalescent COVID-19. The CDR3 reads CASSLQGYEQYF. CDR3 bases: TGTGCCAGCAGCTTACAGGGCTACGAGCAGTACTTC.